Shown below are 26 T cell receptor beta chains from a single sample sequenced in a study of post-analysis software for immune sequencing data. General study points: Patients carried four or five TRBV segments more frequently than controls did, and TRBV5-6, TRBV5-1 and TRBV20-1 were among them.

The TCR beta cDNA libraries carried unique molecular identifiers. Each CDR3 protein is one row after TCRdb ran MiXCR on the PCR reads. The table has about 200,000 distinct CDR3 sequences, approximately 30% seen once. No cognate antigen is known for these TCRs. Sequences were obtained from blood. The receptors here all came from a girl aged 2-17 years with multiple sclerosis.

On this clonotype: A much larger clone lies one base from this, so it may be a read error. The chain carries TRBV7-3 and TRBJ2-1; TRBD2 matches 12 bases. Losses at the gene ends were 11 bases for V and 2 bases for J; bases not matched to a gene: 10. There are 16 residues in the CDR3. Germline V lookup: CDR1 SGHTA, CDR2 FQGTGA. The CDR3 protein is CAGSRLAGDPYNEQFF. The CDR3 bases are TGTGCCGGGAGCCGACTAGCGGGGGATCCCTACAATGAGCAGTTCTTC.

V usage is TRBV6-2 or TRBV6-3 and J usage is TRBJ1-1; 11 bases agree with TRBD1. CDR3 length: 15 residues. Trimming at V came to 2 bases and at J to 6 bases, leaving 5 bases not matched to a gene. The germline V gene encodes CDR1 MNHEY and CDR2 SVGEGT. DNA for the CDR3: TGTGCCAGCAGTTACGGGGGGACAGGGGGTGCTGAAGCTTTCTTT. Encoded protein: CASSYGGTGGAEAFF.

The sample holds one count of this clonotype. This chain links TRBV20-1 with TRBJ2-5, with a weak D call TRBD2 (5 bases). CDR3 length equals 15 residues. Trimming shortened V by 0 bases and J by 5 bases, and 16 bases separated the two germline ends. From germline, CDR1 is DFQATT and CDR2 SNEGSKA (reference sequence). CDR3 nucleotides: TGCAGTGCTAGAGACCCACAGACACCGGGGGAGACCCAGTACTTC. Encoded protein: CSARDPQTPGETQYF.

This clonotype was seen at least ten times. The genes are TRBV4-1 and TRBJ1-2, with 11 bases fitting TRBD1. Per germline, CDR1 MGHRA and CDR2 YSYEKL. The junction had 9 bases not matched to a gene; V was cut back by 5 bases and J by 4 bases. This CDR3 has 16 amino acids. The CDR3 region is CASSGGQGASLYGYTF. The CDR3 nucleotides are TGCGCCAGCAGCGGCGGACAGGGGGCTTCCCTCTATGGCTACACCTTC.

This clonotype has ten or more counts. The J gene is TRBJ2-1, the V gene TRBV29-1, with D possibly called TRBD1 or TRBD2 (5 bases each). The CDR3 extends over 17 amino acids. V was cut by 3 bases and J by 0 bases, with 18 bases left in between. Looked up from germline, CDR1 is SQVTM and CDR2 is ANQGSEA. DNA of the CDR3: TGCAGCGTTGAGGGGGTGAGCGGACCCAGCTCCTACAATGAGCAGTTCTTC. Residues: CSVEGVSGPSSYNEQFF.

V and J are TRBV2 and TRBJ2-3; D is ambiguous. The CDR3 covers 13 residues. Germline V lookup: CDR1 SNHLY, CDR2 FYNNEI. Deletions cut 8 bases from V and 4 bases from J, with 13 bases between. The CDR3 DNA reads as TGTGCCAGCGGCGAACTTTTCTCAGATACGCAGTATTTT. Translating it yields CASGELFSDTQYF.

This rearrangement joins TRBV20-1 to TRBJ1-5, with D unresolved. Per the germline V gene, CDR1 is DFQATT and CDR2 is SNEGSKA (reference sequence). V gave up 0 bases and J gave up 4 bases, with 7 bases separating them. This CDR3 contains 13 residues. CDR3 amino acids: CSARDTDNQPQHF. For the CDR3, the DNA is TGCAGTGCTAGAGATACGGATAATCAGCCCCAGCATTTT.

This clonotype appeared many times. This chain connects TRBV18 to TRBJ2-1, with a possible D match to TRBD2 (5 bases). There are 14 residues in the CDR3. CDR1 and CDR2 (germline): KGHSH, LQKENI. V was clipped by 0 bases and J by 2 bases, with 5 bases between them. Here the CDR3 reads CASSPPGAYNEQFF. CDR3 in DNA: TGTGCCAGCTCACCACCGGGAGCCTACAATGAGCAGTTCTTC. The whole variable domain, filled in from reference TRBV18 and TRBJ2-1, reads NAGVMQNPRHLVRRRGQEARLRCSPMKGHSHVYWYRQLPEEGLKFMVYLQKENIIDESGMPKERFSAEFPKEGPSILRIQQVVRGDSAAYFCASSPPGAYNEQFFGPGTRLTVL.

V and J are TRBV5-1 and TRBJ2-7; unclear D gene. The CDR3 is 15 amino acids. V was shortened by 0 bases and J by 0 bases, with 10 bases between the two germline ends. Germline V gene sequence: CDR1 SGHRS, CDR2 YFSETQ. CDR3 nucleotides: TGCGCCAGCAGCTTGGCCATACAAACCTCCTACGAGCAGTACTTC. Translation gives CASSLAIQTSYEQYF.

The chain joins TRBV5-5 to TRBJ2-7; TRBD1 matches 7 bases. This CDR3 comprises 15 residues. The V segment lost 4 bases and the J segment 1 base; nucleotides outside the gene matches: 8. Germline V gene data show CDR1 as SGHKS and CDR2 as YYEKEE (reference sequence). This CDR3 reads CASSARDRLSYEQYF. The CDR3 DNA sequence: TGTGCCAGCAGCGCTAGGGACAGACTGTCCTACGAGCAGTACTTC.

Only a few counts were recorded for this clonotype. This chain joins TRBV5-1 and TRBJ2-5; D is perhaps TRBD2 (6 bases). Germline V lookup: CDR1 SGHRS, CDR2 YFSETQ. The CDR3 is 15 residues long. V was trimmed by 0 bases and J by 4 bases, leaving 13 bases between them. CDR3 in DNA: TGCGCCAGCAGCTTGGGACGGGGGAGCATAGAGACCCAGTACTTC. Translating gives CASSLGRGSIETQYF.

The chain recombines TRBV3-1 with TRBJ1-1; D is unresolved. With 0 bases removed from V and 9 bases from J, the gap between germline ends came to 14 bases. The CDR3 extends over 14 amino acids. Germline V lookup: CDR1 LGHDT, CDR2 YNNKEL (reference sequence). The CDR3 DNA is TGTGCCAGCAGCCAAGATCTTGGAGGATACCAAGCTTTCTTT. Translated: CASSQDLGGYQAFF.

The chain links TRBV14 to TRBJ1-2, with D tentatively TRBD1 (5 bases). Germline CDR1 reads SGHDN; CDR2 reads FVKESK. With 4 bases removed from V and 4 bases from J, the gap between germline ends came to 10 bases. The CDR3 totals 13 residues. CDR3 DNA: TGTGCCAGCAGCCTACAGGTTGGCTATGGCTACACCTTC. Residues: CASSLQVGYGYTF.

This clonotype occurred many times. The CDR3 spells CSVDLGRGYEQYF. The CDR3 DNA follows: TGCAGCGTTGATTTGGGGCGCGGGTACGAGCAGTACTTC. This chain joins TRBV29-1 and TRBJ2-7; D is perhaps TRBD1 or TRBD2 (5 bases each). Germline CDR1 and CDR2: SQVTM and ANQGSEA. Trimming stripped 3 bases from V and 4 bases from J, with 13 bases between. The CDR3 has 13 amino acids.

There are many counts of this clonotype. In DNA, the CDR3 is TGCGCCAGCAGCCCCGGGACGAGCACAGATACGCAGTATTTT. This translates into CASSPGTSTDTQYF. The V and J genes are TRBV5-1 and TRBJ2-3, with D perhaps TRBD1 or TRBD2 (5 bases each). Germline V CDR1 and CDR2: SGHRS, YFSETQ. Trimming removed 4 bases at V and 0 bases at J, with 9 bases between. The CDR3 totals 14 residues.

This clonotype was recorded many times. This chain joins TRBV27 and TRBJ2-1; D is undetermined. Germline lookup yields CDR1 MNHEY and CDR2 SMNVEV (reference sequence). V lost 5 bases, J lost 10 bases, and 15 bases lay in between. The CDR3 loop spans 13 amino acids. DNA of the CDR3: TGTGCCAGCAGTCCAGATTGGCTGTGGGAGCAGTTCTTC. This encodes CASSPDWLWEQFF.

This clonotype showed up just a few times. Being one base from a much bigger clone, this may be a read error. V and J are TRBV12-3 or TRBV12-4 and TRBJ2-1; 10 bases map to TRBD1. The J call could be wrong; TRBJ2-7 is a better fit for the DNA end. The CDR3 has 15 amino acids. DNA of the CDR3: TGTGCCAGCACCTCCGGGACAGGGGATTACAATGAGCAGTACTTC. Its protein product is CASTSGTGDYNEQYF.

This clonotype has ten or more counts. V is TRBV29-1 and J is TRBJ2-3, with 9 positions matching TRBD1. V gave up 7 bases and J gave up 3 bases; unmatched junction bases: 8. The V gene's germline CDR1 is SQVTM and CDR2 ANQGSEA. The CDR3 is 14 amino acids. This chain's CDR3 is CSAGTGPGTDTQYF. The DNA for the CDR3 is TGCAGCGCTGGGACAGGGCCAGGGACAGATACGCAGTATTTT.

This clonotype appeared a few times. The CDR3 here is CASSPTRDYGYTF. In DNA, the CDR3 is TGTGCCAGCAGCCCGACAAGAGACTATGGCTACACCTTC. The chain recombines TRBV12-3 or TRBV12-4 with TRBJ1-2; D unresolved. This CDR3 has 13 amino acids. Trimming cost V 6 bases and J 3 bases, with 11 bases left between them.

The rearrangement links TRBV7-9 to TRBJ1-6, with 8 bases matching TRBD1. J was trimmed by 10 bases and V by 4 bases; bases with no gene match: 9. This CDR3 spans 15 amino acids. Germline V gives CDR1 SEHNR, CDR2 FQNEAQ (reference sequence). CDR3 sequence reads: CASSSDRTGSSPLHF. The DNA for the CDR3 is TGTGCCAGCAGCTCCGATCGGACAGGGAGCTCACCCCTCCACTTT. Drawing the rest from reference TRBV7-9 and TRBJ1-6, the complete variable domain is DTGVSQNPRHKITKRGQNVTFRCDPISEHNRLYWYRQTLGQGPEFLTYFQNEAQLEKSRLLSDRFSAERPKGSFSTLEIQRTEQGDSAMYLCASSSDRTGSSPLHFGNGTRLTVT.

This clonotype was detected a few times. A much larger clone sits a single nucleotide away, making a read error possible. The V and J genes are TRBV6-1 and TRBJ2-1, with D maybe TRBD1 (5 bases). The CDR3 contains 14 residues. CDR1 is MNHNS and CDR2 is SASEGT in the germline V gene. For the CDR3, the DNA is TGTGCCAGCAGTGAGACAGACTCCTACGATGAGCAGTTCTTC. Protein sequence: CASSETDSYDEQFF.

Details on this clonotype: This may arise from a read error, as a much more abundant clone is one base away. V is TRBV20-1 and J is TRBJ2-7; 7 nucleotides agree with TRBD2. This CDR3 region has 10 residues. CDR1 DFQATT and CDR2 SNEGSKA come from the germline V gene (reference sequence). The DNA of the CDR3 is TGCAGTAGCGGGGACTACGAGCATTACTTC. It is translated as CSSGDYEHYF.

The rearrangement uses TRBV20-1 and TRBJ2-4, with TRBD1 identical over 7 bases. The J call is doubtful: the DNA matches TRBJ2-5 better. The germline gives CDR1 DFQATT, CDR2 SNEGSKA (reference sequence). The CDR3 is made up of 13 amino acids. DNA for the CDR3: TGCAGTGCTAGAAAACAGGGGTTGGAGACCCAGTACTTC. Protein product: CSARKQGLETQYF.

This clonotype was counted only a few times. A read error may be the cause here, since a much bigger clone is one base away. V and J are TRBV10-3 and TRBJ2-5; 10 bases match TRBD2. The germline gives CDR1 ENHRY, CDR2 SYGVKD. V dropped 4 bases and J dropped 11; count of bases not matched to a gene: 13. The CDR3 totals 15 residues. In nucleotides, the CDR3 is TGTGCCATCAGTGCCCGAGGACTAGCGGTGAATGAGCAGTACTTC. Amino acid sequence: CAISARGLAVNEQYF.

This clonotype was seen at least ten times. V gene TRBV3-1 combines with J gene TRBJ2-3; D is ambiguous. The CDR3 length is 16 residues. Trimming shortened V by 4 bases and J by 2 bases, and 16 bases separated the two germline ends. Germline lookup yields CDR1 LGHDT and CDR2 YNNKEL (reference sequence). CDR3 loop: CASSPRNSELTDTQYF. Here the CDR3 DNA reads TGTGCCAGCAGCCCTCGAAACTCAGAACTCACAGATACGCAGTATTTT.

The sample holds one count of this clonotype. This rearrangement joins TRBV30 to TRBJ2-5; the D gene is possibly TRBD2 (6 bases). Germline CDR1 reads GTSNPN; CDR2 reads SVGIG (reference sequence). The V and J ends lost 3 bases and 2 bases respectively, with 13 bases between them. The CDR3 runs to 14 residues. The CDR3 sequence: CAWRHGGKQETQYF. CDR3 sequence (DNA): TGTGCCTGGAGACACGGAGGGAAACAAGAGACCCAGTACTTC. Drawing the rest from reference TRBV30 and TRBJ2-5, the complete variable domain is SQTIHQWPATLVQPVGSPLSLECTVEGTSNPNLYWYRQAAGRGLQLLFYSVGIGQISSEVPQNLSASRPQDRQFILSSKKLLLSDSGFYLCAWRHGGKQETQYFGPGTRLLVL.